This record looks at one TCR beta chain sequence and its context. Quantitative 5'-RACE was performed with molecular barcodes, and it yielded the TCR beta libraries. TCRdb reprocessed the 5' RACE reads with MiXCR, giving one entry per CDR3 protein. Here the sample spans under 250,000 distinct CDR3 sequences, approximately 11% being singletons. This entry belongs to a study of CD8 T cells in ankylosing spondylitis. This CDR3 spans 15 amino acids. The V end was cut by 1 base, the J end by 7 bases, with 13 bases between. Germline values: CDR1 SEHNR, CDR2 FQNEAQ (reference sequence). This clonotype was obtained from a male donor with ankylosing spondylitis or in good health (not recorded which). This sequence joins TRBV7-9 and TRBJ1-4; D might be TRBD1 (5 bases). Input material: blood, either unsorted or a sorted T cell fraction (not recorded which). The CDR3 loop reads CASSLEEGPSEKLFF. The DNA for the CDR3 is TGTGCCAGCAGCTTAGAAGAGGGACCAAGTGAAAAACTGTTTTTT. Full variable domain (remainder filled in from reference TRBV7-9 and TRBJ1-4): DTGVSQNPRHKITKRGQNVTFRCDPISEHNRLYWYRQTLGQGPEFLTYFQNEAQLEKSRLLSDRFSAERPKGSFSTLEIQRTEQGDSAMYLCASSLEEGPSEKLFFGSGTQLSVL.